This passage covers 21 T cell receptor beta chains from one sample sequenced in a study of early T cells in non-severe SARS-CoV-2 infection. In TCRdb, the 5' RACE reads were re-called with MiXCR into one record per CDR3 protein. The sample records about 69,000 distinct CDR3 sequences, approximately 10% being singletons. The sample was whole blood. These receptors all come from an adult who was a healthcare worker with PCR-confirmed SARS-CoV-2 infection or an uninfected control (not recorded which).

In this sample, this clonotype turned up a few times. The CDR3 sequence is CASSQWTSDNEKLFF. In nucleotides, the CDR3 is TGCGCCAGCAGCCAATGGACAAGCGATAATGAAAAACTGTTTTTT. This sequence joins TRBV4-1 and TRBJ1-4, with D possibly TRBD1 on 5 matching bases. V shed 2 bases and J shed 4 bases, with 11 bases lying between them. The CDR3 runs 15 residues. Germline V gives CDR1 MGHRA, CDR2 YSYEKL.

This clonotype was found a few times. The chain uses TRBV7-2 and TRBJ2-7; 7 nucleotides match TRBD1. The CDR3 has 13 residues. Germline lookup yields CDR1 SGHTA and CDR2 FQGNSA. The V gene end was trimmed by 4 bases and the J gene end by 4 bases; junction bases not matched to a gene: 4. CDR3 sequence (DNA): TGTGCCAGCAGCTGGGACAGATCATACGAGCAGTACTTC. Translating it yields CASSWDRSYEQYF.

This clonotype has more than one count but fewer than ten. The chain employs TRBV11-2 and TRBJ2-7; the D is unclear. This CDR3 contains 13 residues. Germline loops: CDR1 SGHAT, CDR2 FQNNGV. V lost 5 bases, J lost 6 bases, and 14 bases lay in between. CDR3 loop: CASSPLGRGEQYF. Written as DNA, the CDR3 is TGTGCCAGCAGCCCCTTAGGTAGAGGCGAGCAGTACTTC.

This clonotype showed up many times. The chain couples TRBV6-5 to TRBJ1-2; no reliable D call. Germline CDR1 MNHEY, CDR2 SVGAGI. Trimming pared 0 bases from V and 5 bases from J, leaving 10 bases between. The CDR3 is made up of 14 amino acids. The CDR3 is CASSYSSRRYGYTF. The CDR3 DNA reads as TGTGCCAGCAGTTACTCGAGTCGACGGTATGGCTACACCTTC.

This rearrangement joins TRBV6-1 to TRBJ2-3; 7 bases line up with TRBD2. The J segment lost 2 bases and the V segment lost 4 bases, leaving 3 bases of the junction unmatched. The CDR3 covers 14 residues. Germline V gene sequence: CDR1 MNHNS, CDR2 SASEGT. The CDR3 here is CASSVLAATDTQYF. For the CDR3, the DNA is TGTGCCAGCAGTGTTCTAGCGGCCACAGATACGCAGTATTTT.

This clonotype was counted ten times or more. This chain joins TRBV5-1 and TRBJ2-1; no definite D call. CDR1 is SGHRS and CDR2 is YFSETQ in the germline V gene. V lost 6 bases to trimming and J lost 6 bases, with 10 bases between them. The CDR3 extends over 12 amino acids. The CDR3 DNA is TGCGCCAGCACGAACACTTTCAATGAGCAGTTCTTC. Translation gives CASTNTFNEQFF.

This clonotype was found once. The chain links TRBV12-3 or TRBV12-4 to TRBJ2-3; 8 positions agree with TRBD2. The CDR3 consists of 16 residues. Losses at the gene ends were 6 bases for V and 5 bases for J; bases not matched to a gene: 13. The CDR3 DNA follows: TGTGCCAGCAGCTACAGTCCTAGCGGGCGGGGAGATACGCAGTATTTT. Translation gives CASSYSPSGRGDTQYF.

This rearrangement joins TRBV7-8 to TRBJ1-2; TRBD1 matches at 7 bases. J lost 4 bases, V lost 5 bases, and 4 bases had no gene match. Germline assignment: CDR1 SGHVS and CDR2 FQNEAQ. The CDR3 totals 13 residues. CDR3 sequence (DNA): TGTGCCAGCAGCCACAGGGGCGGCTATGGCTACACCTTC. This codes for CASSHRGGYGYTF. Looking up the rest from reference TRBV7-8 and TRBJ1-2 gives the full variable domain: GAGVSQSPRYKVAKRGQDVALRCDPISGHVSLFWYQQALGQGPEFLTYFQNEAQLDKSGLPSDRFFAERPEGSVSTLKIQRTQQEDSAVYLCASSHRGGYGYTFGSGTRLTVV.

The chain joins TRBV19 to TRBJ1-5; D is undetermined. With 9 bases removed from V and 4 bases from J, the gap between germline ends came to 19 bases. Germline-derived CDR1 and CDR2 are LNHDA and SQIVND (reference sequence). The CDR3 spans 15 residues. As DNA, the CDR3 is TGTGCCAGCTCTACGACAAGGATGTATAATCAGCCCCAGCATTTT. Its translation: CASSTTRMYNQPQHF. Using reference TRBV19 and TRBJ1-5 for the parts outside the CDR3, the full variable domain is DGGITQSPKYLFRKEGQNVTLSCEQNLNHDAMYWYRQDPGQGLRLIYYSQIVNDFQKGDIAEGYSVSREKKESFPLTVTSAQKNPTAFYLCASSTTRMYNQPQHFGDGTRLSIL.

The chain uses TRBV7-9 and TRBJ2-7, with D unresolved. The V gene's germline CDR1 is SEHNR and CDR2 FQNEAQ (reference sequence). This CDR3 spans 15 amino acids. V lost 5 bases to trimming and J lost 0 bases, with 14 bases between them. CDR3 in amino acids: CASSLGGSSSYEQYF. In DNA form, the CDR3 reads TGTGCCAGCAGCCTAGGCGGCTCAAGCTCCTACGAGCAGTACTTC.

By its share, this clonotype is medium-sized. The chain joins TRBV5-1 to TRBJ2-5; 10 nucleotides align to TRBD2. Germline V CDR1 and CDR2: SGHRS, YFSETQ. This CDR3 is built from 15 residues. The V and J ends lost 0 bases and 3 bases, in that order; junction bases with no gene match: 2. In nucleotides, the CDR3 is TGCGCCAGCAGCTTGGATGGACTAGCGGAAGAGACCCAGTACTTC. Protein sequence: CASSLDGLAEETQYF.

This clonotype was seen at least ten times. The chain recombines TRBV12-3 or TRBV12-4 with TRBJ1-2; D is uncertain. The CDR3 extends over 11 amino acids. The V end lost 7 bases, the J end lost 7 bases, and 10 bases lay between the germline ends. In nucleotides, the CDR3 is TGTGCCAGCAAGCAGGCGTCTGGCTACACCTTC. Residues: CASKQASGYTF.

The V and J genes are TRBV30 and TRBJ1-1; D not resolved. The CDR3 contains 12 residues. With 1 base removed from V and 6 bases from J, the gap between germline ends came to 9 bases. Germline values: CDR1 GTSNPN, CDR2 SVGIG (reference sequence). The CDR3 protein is CAWSEGSAEAFF. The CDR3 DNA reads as TGTGCCTGGAGTGAGGGTTCGGCTGAAGCTTTCTTT.

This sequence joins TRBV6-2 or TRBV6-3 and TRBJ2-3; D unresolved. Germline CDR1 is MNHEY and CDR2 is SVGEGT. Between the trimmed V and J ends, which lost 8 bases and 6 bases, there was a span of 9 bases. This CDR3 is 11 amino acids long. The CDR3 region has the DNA TGTGCCAGCGGTATAGGGGATACGCAGTATTTT. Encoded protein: CASGIGDTQYF.

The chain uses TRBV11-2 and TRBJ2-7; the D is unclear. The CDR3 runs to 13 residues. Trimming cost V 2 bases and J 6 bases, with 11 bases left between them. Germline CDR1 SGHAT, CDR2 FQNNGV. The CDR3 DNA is TGTGCCAGCAGCTTACTGGGTCCCATCGAGCAGTACTTC. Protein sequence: CASSLLGPIEQYF.

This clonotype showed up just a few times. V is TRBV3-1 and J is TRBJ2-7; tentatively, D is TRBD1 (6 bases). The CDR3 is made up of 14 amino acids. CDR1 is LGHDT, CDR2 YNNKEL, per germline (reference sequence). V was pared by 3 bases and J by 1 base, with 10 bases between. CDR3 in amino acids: CASSHGQFSYEQYF. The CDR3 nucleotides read TGTGCCAGCAGCCACGGACAGTTTTCCTACGAGCAGTACTTC.

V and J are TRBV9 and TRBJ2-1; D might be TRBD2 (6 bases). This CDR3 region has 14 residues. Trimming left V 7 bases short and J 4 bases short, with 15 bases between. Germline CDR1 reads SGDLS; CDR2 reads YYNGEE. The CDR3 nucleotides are TGTGCCAGCGGAGGGTTTGCGGAATACAATGAGCAGTTCTTC. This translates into CASGGFAEYNEQFF.

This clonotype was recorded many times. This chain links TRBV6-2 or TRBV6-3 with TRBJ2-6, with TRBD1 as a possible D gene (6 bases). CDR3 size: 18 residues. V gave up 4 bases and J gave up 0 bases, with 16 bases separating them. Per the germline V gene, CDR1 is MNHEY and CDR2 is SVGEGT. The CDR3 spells CASSFRGNGNSGANVLTF. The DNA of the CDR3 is TGTGCCAGCAGTTTCAGGGGAAATGGGAACTCTGGGGCCAACGTCCTGACTTTC.

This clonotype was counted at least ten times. Here the CDR3 DNA reads TGTGCCAGCAGCCAAGTCCGGGGCTACAATGAGCAGTTCTTC. Translated, it gives CASSQVRGYNEQFF. The chain combines TRBV3-1 with TRBJ2-1, with D perhaps matching TRBD2 (5 bases). The V and J ends lost 1 base and 3 bases respectively, with 7 bases between them. Germline V gene data show CDR1 as LGHDT and CDR2 as YNNKEL (reference sequence). This CDR3 region has 14 residues.

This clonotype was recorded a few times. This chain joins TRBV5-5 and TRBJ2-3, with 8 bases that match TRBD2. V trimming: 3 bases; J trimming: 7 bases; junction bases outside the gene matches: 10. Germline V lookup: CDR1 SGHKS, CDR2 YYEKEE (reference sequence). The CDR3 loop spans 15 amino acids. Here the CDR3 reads CASSSSRGGRNTQYF. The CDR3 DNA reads TGTGCCAGCAGCTCGTCCCGGGGGGGCCGGAATACGCAGTATTTT.

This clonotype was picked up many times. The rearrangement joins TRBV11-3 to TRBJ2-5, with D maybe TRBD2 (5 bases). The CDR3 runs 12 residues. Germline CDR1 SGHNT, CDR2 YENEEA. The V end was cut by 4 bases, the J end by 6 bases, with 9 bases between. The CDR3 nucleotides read TGTGCCAGCAGCTCTGGACTTAAGACCCAGTACTTC. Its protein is CASSSGLKTQYF.